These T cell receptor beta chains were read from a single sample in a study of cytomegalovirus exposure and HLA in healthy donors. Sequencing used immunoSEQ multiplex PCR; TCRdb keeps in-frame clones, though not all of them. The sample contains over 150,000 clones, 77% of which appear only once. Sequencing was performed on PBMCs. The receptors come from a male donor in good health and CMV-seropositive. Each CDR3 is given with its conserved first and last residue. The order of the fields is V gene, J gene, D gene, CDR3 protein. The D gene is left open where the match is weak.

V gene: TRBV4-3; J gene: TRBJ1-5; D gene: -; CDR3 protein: CASSQDLRGGEWGNQPQHF
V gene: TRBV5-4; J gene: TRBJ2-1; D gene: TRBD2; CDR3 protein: CASRIAGGLDNEQFF
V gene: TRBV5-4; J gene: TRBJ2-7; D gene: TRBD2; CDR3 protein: CASSTRGGLGYEQYF
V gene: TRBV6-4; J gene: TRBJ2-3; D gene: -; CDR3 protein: CASGPTGATDTQYF
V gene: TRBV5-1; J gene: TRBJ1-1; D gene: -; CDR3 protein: CASSWRTANTEAFF
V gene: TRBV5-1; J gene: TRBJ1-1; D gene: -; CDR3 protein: CASSLQMNTEAFF
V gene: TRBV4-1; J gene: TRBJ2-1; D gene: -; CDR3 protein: CASSQPNRESENEQFF
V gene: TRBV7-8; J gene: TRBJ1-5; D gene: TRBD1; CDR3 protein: CASSSRTGASNQPQHF
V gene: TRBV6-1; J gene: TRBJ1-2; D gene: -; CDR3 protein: CASDIYNGGYGYTF
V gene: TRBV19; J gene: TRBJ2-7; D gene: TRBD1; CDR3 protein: CASGQGRSYEQYF
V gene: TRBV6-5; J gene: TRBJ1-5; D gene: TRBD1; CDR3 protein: CATGRTGLGQPQHF
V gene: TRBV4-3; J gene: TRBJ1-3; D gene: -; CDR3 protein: CASSQYINSGNTIYF
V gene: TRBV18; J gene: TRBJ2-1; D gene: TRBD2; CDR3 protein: CASSPPSGGPFNEQFF
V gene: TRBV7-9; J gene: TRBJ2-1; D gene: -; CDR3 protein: CASSPAGRGTTMKQFF
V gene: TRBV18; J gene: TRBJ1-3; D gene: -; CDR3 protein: CASSPGAGKPGNTIYF
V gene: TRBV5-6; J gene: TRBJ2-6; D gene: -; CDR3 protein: CASSLARAAWYSGANVLTF
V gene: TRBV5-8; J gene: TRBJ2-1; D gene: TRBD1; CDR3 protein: CASSHGTGSNEQFF
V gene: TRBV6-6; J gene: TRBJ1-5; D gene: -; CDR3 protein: CASSLGQVDQPQHF
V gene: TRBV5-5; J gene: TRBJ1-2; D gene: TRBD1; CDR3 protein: CASSQPGQGKGYTF
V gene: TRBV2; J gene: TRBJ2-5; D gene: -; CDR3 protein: CASSGDLQETQYF
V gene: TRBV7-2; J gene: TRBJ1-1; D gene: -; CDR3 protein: CASSPTTHEAFF
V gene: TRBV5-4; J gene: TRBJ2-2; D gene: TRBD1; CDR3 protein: CASSFKGQGGHTGELFF
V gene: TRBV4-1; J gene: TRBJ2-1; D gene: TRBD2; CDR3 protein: CASSQDIGGGAYNEQFF
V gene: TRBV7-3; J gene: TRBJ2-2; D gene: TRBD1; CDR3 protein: CASSPLGQGGELFF
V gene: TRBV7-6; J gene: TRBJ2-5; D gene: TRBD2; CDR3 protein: CASSVSGGTSPETQYF